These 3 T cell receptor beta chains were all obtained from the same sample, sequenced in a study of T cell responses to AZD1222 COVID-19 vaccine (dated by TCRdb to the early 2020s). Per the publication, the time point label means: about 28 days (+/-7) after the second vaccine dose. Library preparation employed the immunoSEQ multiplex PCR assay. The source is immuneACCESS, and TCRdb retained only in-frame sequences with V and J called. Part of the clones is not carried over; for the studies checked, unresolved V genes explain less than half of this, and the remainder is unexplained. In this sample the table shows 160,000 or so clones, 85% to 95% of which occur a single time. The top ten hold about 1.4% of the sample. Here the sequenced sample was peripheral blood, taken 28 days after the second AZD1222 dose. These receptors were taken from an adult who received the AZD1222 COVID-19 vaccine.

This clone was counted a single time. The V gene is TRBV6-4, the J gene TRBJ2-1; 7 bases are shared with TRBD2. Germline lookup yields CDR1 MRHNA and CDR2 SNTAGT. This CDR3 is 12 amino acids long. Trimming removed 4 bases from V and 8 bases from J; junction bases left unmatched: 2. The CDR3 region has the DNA TGTGCCAGCAGTGGGGCGGGGGATGAGCAGTTCTTC. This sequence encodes CASSGAGDEQFF.

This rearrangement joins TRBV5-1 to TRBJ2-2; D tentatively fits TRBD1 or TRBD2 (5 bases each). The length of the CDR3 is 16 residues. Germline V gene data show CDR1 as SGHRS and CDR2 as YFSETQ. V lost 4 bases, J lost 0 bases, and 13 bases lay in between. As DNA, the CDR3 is TGCGCCAGCAGCGCGGTCGGGACGACGAACACCGGGGAGCTGTTTTTT. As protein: CASSAVGTTNTGELFF.

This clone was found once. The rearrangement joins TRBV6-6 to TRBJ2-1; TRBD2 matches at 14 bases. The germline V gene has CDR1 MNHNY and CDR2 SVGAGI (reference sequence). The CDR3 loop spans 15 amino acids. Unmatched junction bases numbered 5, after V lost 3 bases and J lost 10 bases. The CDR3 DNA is TGTGCCAGCAGTTATGGGACTAGCGGGGGCGTGGAGCAGTTCTTC. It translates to CASSYGTSGGVEQFF.